This TCR beta chain was identified during a study of human T cells and chemical hapten exposure (dated by TCRdb to the early 2020s). Regarding the study in general: For sensitization, 2% DPC in acetone was applied to a roughly 2 cm by roughly 2 cm area of upper inner arm skin. Alopecia areata with under or over 50% scalp involvement, alopecia totalis and alopecia universalis were represented in the patient cohort, which was mostly female. For TCR sequencing, blood came from 25 to 35 alopecia patients at anywhere from one to four time points (pre-sensitization, 2, 6 and 24 weeks). Blood was sampled from patients pre-sensitization (week 0) and at 2, 6 and about 24 weeks after DPC sensitization. Patch testing was performed on the upper back with Finn chambers containing 0.01% DPC, and the patch tests were scored after 6 days according to International Contact Dermatitis Research Group standards. This study followed changes in the peripheral blood TCR repertoire in vivo during primary and secondary sensitization of alopecia patients to the hapten diphenylcyclopropenone (DPC). Patients additionally received weekly therapeutic DPC doses to the scalp throughout the roughly 25-week study period. Libraries were combined into a pool for sequencing, and differences in TCR yield between samples came mainly from small differences in library volumes within the pool.

A remark on this clonotype: The antigen this receptor binds is unknown. Base qualities are missing; no much larger clone stands one base away.

Receptor amplification or capture employed RACE. Sequencing instrument: NextSeq 500. Library preparation attached unique molecular identifiers to individual cDNA molecules for quantitative, reproducible TCR counting. Both TCR alpha and TCR beta chains were sequenced from each blood RNA sample. Per the authors' processing: Samples had a median of approximately 93,000 TCRs, with a range from about 23,224 to 750,000. V, J and CDR3 annotation of the TCR reads was carried out using the Decombinator software suite. Every sample was subsampled to the same number of TCRs (28,000) for the PS versus PT1 abundance plots. TCRs were defined as expanded if absent before sensitization and observed at least eight times at the 2-week time point. The public reads were reprocessed in TCRdb via fastp at Q25 and MiXCR, keeping in-frame beta chains. Rows with one shared CDR3 protein collapse into an entry with the most common genes and DNA. TCRdb, rather than the study authors, made the V and J calls. The sample records roughly 260,000 distinct CDR3 sequences, about 9.4% of which are singletons. Over 2% of the sample is in the top ten clones.

The time point label on this specimen signifies: pre-sensitization, week 0. Taken with the paper, the label for treatment or condition translates to: therapeutic diphenylcyclopropenone sensitization with weekly scalp DPC. At every patch-test visit, the blood draw took place before the patch test was put on. To be eligible, patients had to be aged 18 to 70, diagnosed with alopecia and judged suitable for DPC therapy, while pregnant patients were excluded. Total RNA was isolated from unfractionated whole blood collected in Tempus Blood RNA tubes. CDR1 and CDR2 are drawn from the germline V gene (reference sequence): SEHNR, FQNEAQ. The CDR3 runs 18 residues from the cysteine to the phenylalanine. The sequence is cut down to CDR3 DNA, 54 bases in frame from base 1. The junction shows trimming of 4 bases on V and 5 bases on J, and the gene matches do not reach 15 bases of it. Here is what the overall study found, with its caveats: Expanded TCRs formed significantly more large CDR3 similarity clusters than pre-sensitization or healthy control sets, consistent with antigen-driven responses. DPC sensitization did not change the number of TCRs with a frequency above 1 in 1000, and there was no evidence of changes in global repertoire structure. Patch test score correlated positively with the number of PT1 expanded TCRs, reaching significance at thresholds 8, 16 and 32 but not at 4. After repeated subsampling, changes were observed in the strength of the expansion versus patch-test correlation and in the threshold at which the correlation became significant. Because all patients had alopecia, a presumed autoimmune disease, the immune response of the patients might differ from that of healthy individuals.

Sequenced material: whole blood, taken in connection with sensitization to the hapten diphenylcyclopropenone (DPC). The rearrangement combines TRBV7-9 with TRBJ2-1; 9 central bases correspond to TRBD2. This sequence originates from a woman aged 35 to 49 with alopecia areata. Some clones in this sample may be carry-over from other donors' samples. The nucleotide sequence is TGTGCCAGCAGCTCAAGAGGTAGCGGGAGCCTTCCCGACAATGAGCAGTTCTTC. Protein translation: CASSSRGSGSLPDNEQFF.